A single sample is the source of the 8 T cell receptor beta chains below, sequenced in a study of blood T cells in healthy people across ages. A J-beta primer mix and a sample-barcoded 5' primer were used in a second PCR of about 7 to 11 cycles. TCRdb passed the 5' RACE reads through MiXCR, listing each CDR3 protein once. The sample records under 950,000 distinct CDR3 sequences, 22% being singletons. The sample was blood. The source is a man in his 70s in good health.

The chain is built from TRBV20-1 and TRBJ2-2; no definite D call. From germline, CDR1 is DFQATT and CDR2 SNEGSKA (reference sequence). The CDR3 contains 14 residues. Trimming stripped 6 bases from V and 5 bases from J, with 16 bases between. As DNA, the CDR3 is TGCAGTGCACATTCCCCCATCGGGACCGGGGAGCTGTTTTTT. Protein sequence: CSAHSPIGTGELFF.

This clonotype came up once. The chain links TRBV19 to TRBJ1-2, with TRBD1 matching over 7 bases. The CDR3 has 15 residues. Germline lookup yields CDR1 LNHDA and CDR2 SQIVND (reference sequence). The V segment lost 6 bases and the J segment 4 bases; nucleotides outside the gene matches: 11. The CDR3 DNA follows: TGTGCCAGTAGCCAACCGGGACAGACTTCCTATGGCTACACCTTC. It is translated as CASSQPGQTSYGYTF.

The rearrangement links TRBV12-3 or TRBV12-4 to TRBJ1-5; TRBD1 is a possible D gene (6 bases). The germline V and J ends were trimmed by 4 bases and 9 bases, with 16 bases remaining between them. This CDR3 comprises 14 residues. For the CDR3, the DNA is TGTGCCAGCAGTTCGGGCGGGGGCTTTCTGCCCCAGCATTTT. Its protein product is CASSSGGGFLPQHF.

This clonotype occurred a few times. The J gene is TRBJ2-2, the V gene TRBV4-3; 10 bases are shared with TRBD1. The CDR3 is 15 residues long. Trimming removed 11 bases from V and 7 bases from J; junction bases left unmatched: 13. The germline V gene has CDR1 LGHNA and CDR2 YSLEER. Here the CDR3 DNA reads TGCGCCGGCGGATCCGACAGGGGGCACAGCGGGGAGCTGTTTTTT. The encoded protein is CAGGSDRGHSGELFF.

This chain connects TRBV6-6 to TRBJ2-7; 8 bases fit TRBD1. J gave up 4 bases and V 6 bases, and 8 bases lay outside the gene matches. The CDR3 totals 14 residues. Germline assignment: CDR1 MNHNY and CDR2 SVGAGI (reference sequence). The CDR3 DNA is TGTGCCAGCAGATCACAGGGGGGAGTGTACGAGCAGTACTTC. This gives the protein CASRSQGGVYEQYF.

V gene TRBV6-6 combines with J gene TRBJ2-7; D remains unclear. In germline, CDR1 is MNHNY, CDR2 SVGAGI (reference sequence). The CDR3 is made up of 13 amino acids. V was trimmed by 2 bases and J by 3 bases, leaving 8 bases between them. The CDR3: CASSYEHRYEQYF. The CDR3 nucleotides read TGTGCCAGCAGTTACGAACACCGCTACGAGCAGTACTTC.

This clonotype was detected only a few times. This chain links TRBV5-1 with TRBJ2-7; D ambiguous. Gene TRBJ2-1 matches the end of the DNA better, so the J call may be wrong. Germline V gene sequence: CDR1 SGHRS, CDR2 YFSETQ. The CDR3 has 11 amino acids. This CDR3 reads CASSFVNEQFF. For the CDR3, the DNA is TGCGCCAGCAGCTTTGTCAATGAGCAGTTCTTC.

This clonotype turned up a few times. J is TRBJ2-5 and V is TRBV7-9; D unresolved. V lost 1 base and J lost 9, with 15 bases in between. This CDR3 is built from 14 residues. The germline V gene encodes CDR1 SEHNR and CDR2 FQNEAQ (reference sequence). The CDR3 DNA reads as TGTGCCAGCAGCTTAGATGTCCCCAAGAGACCCCAGTACTTC. Protein: CASSLDVPKRPQYF.